Shown below are 4 T cell receptor beta chains from a single sample sequenced in a study of shared clonotypes between healthy human individuals. TCRdb keeps only in-frame clones here, not all; method: immunoSEQ multiplex PCR. This sample has a few million clones, with around 92% found just once. What was sequenced was naive CD4+ T cells from PBMCs. Stated subset: CD45RA+ positively selected. Source of these receptors: a man aged 18 to 29 in good health. Some clones in this sample may be carry-over from other donors' samples.

In the case of this clone: The sample has other DNA sequences that encode this CDR3 too. The gene calls are TRBV18 and TRBJ1-2, with TRBD1 as a possible D gene (5 bases). The V end was cut by 5 bases, the J end by 1 base, with 8 bases between. The CDR3 consists of 13 residues. Per germline, CDR1 KGHSH and CDR2 LQKENI. CDR3 DNA: TGTGCCAGCTCAGCAGACAGTAACTATGGCTACACCTTC. Translated, it gives CASSADSNYGYTF.

The gene calls are TRBV5-1 and TRBJ2-7; TRBD1 agrees at 7 bases. This CDR3 is 14 amino acids long. Trimming cost V 4 bases and J 5 bases; bases outside gene matches: 9. CDR1 and CDR2 (germline): SGHRS, YFSETQ. The CDR3 loop reads CASSLRQGRDEQYF. The CDR3 DNA is TGCGCCAGCAGCCTCCGACAGGGTAGGGACGAGCAGTACTTC.

The rearrangement links TRBV4-1 to TRBJ2-7; tentative D call: TRBD2 (6 bases). Germline CDR1 MGHRA, CDR2 YSYEKL. V lost 1 base and J 2 bases, leaving 9 bases between the germline ends. This CDR3 comprises 14 residues. In nucleotides, the CDR3 is TGCGCCAGCAGCCAAGTAGCGGAAACCTACGAGCAGTACTTC. It specifies CASSQVAETYEQYF.

The CDR3 DNA reads as TGTGCCAGCAGCCTTTTACAGGGTTCGGAGACCCAGTACTTC. Residues: CASSLLQGSETQYF. This chain connects TRBV28 to TRBJ2-5, with D perhaps TRBD1 (6 bases). The V gene's germline CDR1 is MDHEN and CDR2 SYDVKM. The V end was cut by 6 bases, the J end by 5 bases, with 16 bases between. The CDR3 is made up of 14 amino acids.